The rows below give T cell receptor beta chains drawn from one sample of a study of blood T cell repertoires in COVID-19. This table comes from immunoSEQ multiplex PCR, and its TCRdb copy is limited to in-frame clones, with some not included. The top ten hold approximately 18% of the sample, which has approximately 110,000 clones, 70% to 90% seen once. Sequenced: peripheral blood. Receptor source: an older woman with acute or convalescent COVID-19. The CDR3 runs from the conserved cysteine through the conserved F or W. Fields, in order: V gene, J gene, D gene, clone size, CDR3 DNA, CDR3 protein. A D gene is named only where the DNA matches it firmly. Some rows have no size entry. The others give once, few or many, or a class for an expanded clone.

V: TRBV2; J: TRBJ2-5; D: .; size: .; DNA: TGTGCCAGAGGGGTAGGAGGGGAGACCCAGTACTTC; CDR3: CARGVGGETQYF
V: TRBV30; J: TRBJ2-3; D: .; size: .; DNA: TGTGCCTGGAGTGTAGAGGATACGCAGTATTTT; CDR3: CAWSVEDTQYF
V: TRBV3-1/TRBV3-2; J: TRBJ1-3; D: TRBD1; size: .; DNA: TGTGCCAGCAGCCTCGACAGGGCTAAAAACACCATATATTTT; CDR3: CASSLDRAKNTIYF
V: TRBV5-1; J: TRBJ1-4; D: .; size: .; DNA: TGCGCCAGCAGCTTCTCCCCCAGGGCTGGGACTAATGAAAAACTGTTTTTT; CDR3: CASSFSPRAGTNEKLFF
V: TRBV28; J: TRBJ2-7; D: .; size: .; DNA: TGTGCCAGCAGTATCTTAGCCCCGGTGCGCGCCTACGAGCAGTACTTC; CDR3: CASSILAPVRAYEQYF
V: TRBV30; J: TRBJ2-7; D: .; size: few; DNA: TGTGCCTGGAGTGGTTCGGGCGAGCAGTACTTC; CDR3: CAWSGSGEQYF
V: TRBV19; J: TRBJ1-5; D: TRBD1; size: .; DNA: TGTGCCACCCACGACTCGACAGGGGGCCGACAGCCCCAGCATTTT; CDR3: CATHDSTGGRQPQHF
V: TRBV12-3/TRBV12-4; J: TRBJ1-2; D: TRBD1; size: .; DNA: TGTGCCAGCAGTGGACAGGGAGGCAAAGGCTACACCTTC; CDR3: CASSGQGGKGYTF
V: TRBV11-2; J: TRBJ2-2; D: TRBD2; size: .; DNA: TGTGCCAGCAGCCTAGGTGGACTAGCTGATCCCGGGGAGCTGTTTTTT; CDR3: CASSLGGLADPGELFF
V: TRBV7-2; J: TRBJ1-1; D: TRBD1; size: .; DNA: TGTGCCAGCAGCTTAGTACCAGGGGGCACTGAAGCTTTCTTT; CDR3: CASSLVPGGTEAFF
V: TRBV28; J: TRBJ2-3; D: TRBD2; size: .; DNA: TGTGCCAGCAGTTTAGGAGGACTAGCGGGGACAGATACGCAGTATTTT; CDR3: CASSLGGLAGTDTQYF
V: TRBV6-2/TRBV6-3; J: TRBJ1-1; D: .; size: .; DNA: TGTGCCAGCAGTTACGGGACATTGAACACTGAAGCTTTCTTT; CDR3: CASSYGTLNTEAFF
V: TRBV7-2; J: TRBJ2-1; D: .; size: .; DNA: TGTGCCAGCAGCTTAGATTCGCAGTCCCATGAGCAGTTCTTC; CDR3: CASSLDSQSHEQFF
V: TRBV3-1/TRBV3-2; J: TRBJ2-1; D: TRBD2; size: .; DNA: TGTGCCAGCAGCCAAGATAAGGGGATAGCGGGAGATGAGCAGTTCTTC; CDR3: CASSQDKGIAGDEQFF
V: TRBV9; J: TRBJ2-5; D: TRBD2; size: .; DNA: TGTGCCAGCACCCAGACTAGCGGAGTTCAAGAGACCCAGTACTTC; CDR3: CASTQTSGVQETQYF
V: TRBV4-3; J: TRBJ2-3; D: TRBD2; size: .; DNA: TGCGCCAGCAGCCAAGACAGAGCGGGATCGTCAGATACGCAGTATTTT; CDR3: CASSQDRAGSSDTQYF
V: TRBV3-1/TRBV3-2; J: TRBJ2-2; D: .; size: .; DNA: TGTGCCAGCAGCCCGGCGGGCCTAGGGGGCGGGGAGCTGTTTTTT; CDR3: CASSPAGLGGGELFF
V: TRBV3-1/TRBV3-2; J: TRBJ2-7; D: .; size: once; DNA: TGTGCCAGCAGCCCCGACAAAACAGTGCGCGAGCAGTACTTC; CDR3: CASSPDKTVREQYF
V: TRBV6-6; J: TRBJ1-1; D: .; size: .; DNA: TGTGCCAGCGGGAGGGCAGTCAAGACTGAAGCTTTCTTT; CDR3: CASGRAVKTEAFF
V: TRBV5-1; J: TRBJ1-2; D: .; size: .; DNA: TGCGCCAGCAGCTTGGATCCGGGGGTGGGCTATGGCTACACCTTC; CDR3: CASSLDPGVGYGYTF
V: TRBV5-1; J: TRBJ2-2; D: .; size: few; DNA: TGCGCCAGCAGCTTGACAGGCCCGAACACCGGGGAGCTGTTTTTT; CDR3: CASSLTGPNTGELFF
V: TRBV19; J: TRBJ2-2; D: TRBD2; size: .; DNA: TGTGCCAGTGGCAGACTAGCGGGGGGGAACACCGGGGAGCTGTTTTTT; CDR3: CASGRLAGGNTGELFF
V: TRBV2; J: TRBJ1-1; D: .; size: .; DNA: TGTGCCAGCAGACCGGCCGGGGTCCGGAACACTGAAGCTTTCTTT; CDR3: CASRPAGVRNTEAFF
V: TRBV28; J: TRBJ2-1; D: .; size: .; DNA: TGTGCCAGCAGTTTAACAGCTCCAAACGTCGGGGGATACAATGAGCAGTTCTTC; CDR3: CASSLTAPNVGGYNEQFF
V: TRBV18; J: TRBJ2-7; D: TRBD1; size: once; DNA: TGTGCCAGCTCCCCGGACAGGGGGGGAACCTACGAGCAGTACTTC; CDR3: CASSPDRGGTYEQYF
V: TRBV28; J: TRBJ1-5; D: TRBD1; size: few; DNA: TGTGCCAGCAGGGTATCCGGGACAGGGAATCAGCCCCAGCATTTT; CDR3: CASRVSGTGNQPQHF
V: TRBV7-8; J: TRBJ2-5; D: TRBD1; size: .; DNA: TGTGCCAGCAGCTTAGCACCCGGGACAGGGAAGACCCAGTACTTC; CDR3: CASSLAPGTGKTQYF